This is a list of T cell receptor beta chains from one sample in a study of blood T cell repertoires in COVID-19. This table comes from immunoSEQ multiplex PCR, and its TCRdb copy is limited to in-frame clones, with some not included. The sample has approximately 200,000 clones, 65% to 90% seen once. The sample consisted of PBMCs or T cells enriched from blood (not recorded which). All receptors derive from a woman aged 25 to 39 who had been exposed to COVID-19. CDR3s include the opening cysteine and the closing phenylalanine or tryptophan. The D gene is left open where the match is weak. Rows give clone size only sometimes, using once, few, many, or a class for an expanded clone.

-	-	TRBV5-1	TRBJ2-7	CASGEGDARGEQYF	TGCGCCAGTGGTGAGGGGGACGCGAGGGGCGAGCAGTACTTC
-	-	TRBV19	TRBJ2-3	CASSVGQPIPDTQYF	TGTGCCAGTAGTGTGGGACAACCTATCCCAGATACGCAGTATTTT
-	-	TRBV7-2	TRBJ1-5	CASSPNERTVAGQPQHF	TGTGCCAGCAGCCCTAACGAGCGGACAGTGGCTGGGCAGCCCCAGCATTTT
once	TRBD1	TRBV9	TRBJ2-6	CASSGTGAAGANVLTF	TGTGCCAGCAGCGGAACAGGGGCCGCTGGGGCCAACGTCCTGACTTTC
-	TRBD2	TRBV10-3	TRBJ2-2	CAIWEGIPTGELFF	TGTGCCATTTGGGAGGGGATCCCCACCGGGGAGCTGTTTTTT
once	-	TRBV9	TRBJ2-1	CASTPTEGYNEQFF	TGTGCCAGCACCCCTACAGAAGGCTACAATGAGCAGTTCTTC
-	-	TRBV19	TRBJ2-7	CASTKVGAGSYEQYF	TGTGCCAGTACCAAAGTGGGAGCAGGATCCTACGAGCAGTACTTC
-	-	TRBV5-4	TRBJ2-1	CASTLQGWGNEQFF	TGTGCCAGCACCCTACAGGGATGGGGGAATGAGCAGTTCTTC
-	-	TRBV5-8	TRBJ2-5	CASSFGLQETQYF	TGTGCCAGCAGCTTTGGACTCCAAGAGACCCAGTACTTC
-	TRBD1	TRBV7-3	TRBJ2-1	CASSFSGQGGEQFF	TGTGCCAGCAGCTTTTCCGGACAGGGGGGTGAGCAGTTCTTC
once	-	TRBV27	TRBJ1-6	CASSSEYYNSPLHF	TGTGCCAGCAGTTCCGAGTATTATAATTCACCCCTCCACTTT
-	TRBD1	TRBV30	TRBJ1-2	CAWSPPGTGSHGYTF	TGTGCCTGGAGTCCCCCTGGGACAGGGAGTCATGGCTACACCTTC
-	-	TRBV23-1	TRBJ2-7	CASSHRVTAYEQYF	TGCGCCAGCAGTCATCGGGTGACAGCCTACGAGCAGTACTTC
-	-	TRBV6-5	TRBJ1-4	CASIRSGGAEKLFF	TGTGCCAGCATAAGATCTGGGGGCGCGGAAAAACTGTTTTTT
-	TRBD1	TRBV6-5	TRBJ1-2	CASSYSGRGDYGYTF	TGTGCCAGCAGTTACTCGGGCAGGGGGGACTATGGCTACACCTTC
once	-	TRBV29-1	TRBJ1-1	CSSRGGNTEAFF	TGCAGCTCAAGGGGGGGGAACACTGAAGCTTTCTTT
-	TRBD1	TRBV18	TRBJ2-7	CASSPGDRAAYEQYF	TGTGCCAGCTCACCAGGGGACAGGGCTGCCTACGAGCAGTACTTC
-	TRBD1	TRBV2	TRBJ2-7	CASSPFGQGANEQYF	TGTGCCAGCAGCCCTTTCGGACAGGGGGCCAACGAGCAGTACTTC
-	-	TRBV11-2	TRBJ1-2	CASSRQGYYGYTF	TGTGCCAGCAGCCGCCAGGGGTACTATGGCTACACCTTC
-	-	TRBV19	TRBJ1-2	CASSPGAHGYTF	TGTGCCAGTTCACCAGGGGCGCATGGCTACACCTTC
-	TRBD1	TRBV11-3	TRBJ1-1	CASSFSHRGSRNTEAFF	TGTGCCAGCAGCTTTTCCCACAGGGGTTCCCGGAACACTGAAGCTTTCTTT
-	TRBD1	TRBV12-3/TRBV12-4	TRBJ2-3	CASAPGQGDTQYF	TGTGCCAGCGCTCCGGGACAGGGGGATACGCAGTATTTT
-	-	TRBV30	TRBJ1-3	CAWSRGIPPTIYF	TGTGCCTGGAGTCGGGGGATCCCCCCCACCATATATTTT
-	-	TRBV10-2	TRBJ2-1	CASSPGTSLNEQFF	TGCGCCAGCAGCCCCGGGACTTCACTAAATGAGCAGTTCTTC
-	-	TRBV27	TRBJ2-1	CASRGSYNEQFF	TGTGCCAGCAGGGGCAGCTACAATGAGCAGTTCTTC
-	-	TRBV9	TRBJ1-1	CASSVGGGTNTEAFF	TGTGCCAGCAGCGTAGGTGGGGGCACGAACACTGAAGCTTTCTTT
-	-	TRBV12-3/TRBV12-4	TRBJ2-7	CASSRRGGQYF	TGTGCCAGCAGTCGAAGGGGCGGGCAGTACTTC
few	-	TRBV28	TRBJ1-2	CASSPIPEGDGYTF	TGTGCCAGCAGTCCAATCCCCGAGGGGGATGGCTACACCTTC
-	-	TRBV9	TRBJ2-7	CASSVDGGLNSYEQYF	TGTGCCAGCAGCGTAGACGGGGGTCTGAACTCCTACGAGCAGTACTTC
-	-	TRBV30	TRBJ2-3	CAWSVASWAQYF	TGTGCCTGGAGTGTGGCTAGCTGGGCCCAGTATTTT
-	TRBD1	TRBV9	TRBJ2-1	CASSVSNRGYNEQFF	TGTGCCAGCAGCGTAAGTAACAGGGGATACAATGAGCAGTTCTTC
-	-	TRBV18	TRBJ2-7	CASSPSRGTYEQYF	TGTGCCAGCTCACCAAGCCGGGGGACCTACGAGCAGTACTTC
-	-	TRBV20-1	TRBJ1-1	CSTNWNTEAFF	TGCAGCACCAACTGGAACACTGAAGCTTTCTTT
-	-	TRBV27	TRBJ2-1	CASSLRTVYNEQFF	TGTGCCAGCAGTTTACGGACAGTCTACAATGAGCAGTTCTTC
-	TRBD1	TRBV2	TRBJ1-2	CASSDGTGGGGYTF	TGTGCCAGCAGTGACGGGACAGGGGGCGGTGGCTACACCTTC
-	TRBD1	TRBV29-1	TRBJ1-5	CSVKTGVGQPQHF	TGCAGCGTTAAGACAGGGGTGGGTCAGCCCCAGCATTTT
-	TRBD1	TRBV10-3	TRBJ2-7	CAPSPDRVEDYEQYF	TGTGCCCCGTCACCCGACAGGGTCGAAGACTACGAGCAGTACTTC
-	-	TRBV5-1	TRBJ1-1	CASSLGEETEAFF	TGCGCCAGCAGTTTGGGCGAAGAGACTGAAGCTTTCTTT
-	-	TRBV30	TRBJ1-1	CAWSVGNRRNTEAFF	TGTGCCTGGAGTGTAGGGAACAGGAGGAACACTGAAGCTTTCTTT
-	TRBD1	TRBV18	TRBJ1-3	CASSYRGLAGNTIYF	TGTGCCAGCTCATACAGGGGGCTCGCGGGAAACACCATATATTTT
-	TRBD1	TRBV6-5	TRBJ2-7	CASSYRDRGYEQYF	TGTGCCAGCAGTTACCGGGACAGAGGCTACGAGCAGTACTTC
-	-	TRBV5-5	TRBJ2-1	CASSPDWNEQFF	TGTGCCAGCAGCCCGGACTGGAATGAGCAGTTCTTC
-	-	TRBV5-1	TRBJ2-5	CASSHGANPGETQYF	TGCGCCAGCAGCCACGGCGCCAACCCAGGGGAGACCCAGTACTTC
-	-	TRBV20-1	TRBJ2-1	CSASGGNRYNEQFF	TGCAGTGCTAGTGGAGGGAACCGGTACAATGAGCAGTTCTTC
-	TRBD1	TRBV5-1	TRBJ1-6	CASRYLVGTGPSPLHF	TGCGCCAGCAGATACCTAGTTGGGACAGGGCCTTCACCCCTCCACTTT
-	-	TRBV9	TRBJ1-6	CASSAGQYNSPLHF	TGTGCCAGCAGCGCGGGACAATATAATTCACCCCTCCACTTT
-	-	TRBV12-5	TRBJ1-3	CASGTGSYFSGNTIYF	TGTGCTAGTGGTACAGGTTCTTACTTCTCTGGAAACACCATATATTTT
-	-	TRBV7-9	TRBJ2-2	CASSHYTGELFF	TGTGCCAGCAGCCATTACACCGGGGAGCTGTTTTTT
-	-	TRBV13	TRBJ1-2	CASSLGRGVNYGYTF	TGTGCCAGCAGCTTAGGCCGGGGGGTCAACTATGGCTACACCTTC
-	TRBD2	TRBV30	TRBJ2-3	CAWSLAGGSTDTQYF	TGTGCCTGGAGTCTGGCGGGGGGGAGCACAGATACGCAGTATTTT
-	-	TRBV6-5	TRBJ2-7	CASNRDSAYEQYF	TGTGCCAGCAACCGAGACTCAGCCTACGAGCAGTACTTC